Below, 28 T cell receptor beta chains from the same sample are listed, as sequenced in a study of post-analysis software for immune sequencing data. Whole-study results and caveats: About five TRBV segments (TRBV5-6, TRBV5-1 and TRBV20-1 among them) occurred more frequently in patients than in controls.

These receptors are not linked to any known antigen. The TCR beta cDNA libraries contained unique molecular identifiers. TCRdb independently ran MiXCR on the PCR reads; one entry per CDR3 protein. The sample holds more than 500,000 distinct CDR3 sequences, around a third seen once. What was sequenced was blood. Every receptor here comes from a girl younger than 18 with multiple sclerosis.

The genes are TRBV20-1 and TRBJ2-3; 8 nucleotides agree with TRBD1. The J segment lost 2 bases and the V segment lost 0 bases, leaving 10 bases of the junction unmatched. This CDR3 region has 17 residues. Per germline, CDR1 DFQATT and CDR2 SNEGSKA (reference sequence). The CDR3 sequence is CSARDLGGQAVTDTQYF. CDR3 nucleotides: TGCAGTGCTAGAGATCTAGGGGGACAGGCTGTCACAGATACGCAGTATTTT.

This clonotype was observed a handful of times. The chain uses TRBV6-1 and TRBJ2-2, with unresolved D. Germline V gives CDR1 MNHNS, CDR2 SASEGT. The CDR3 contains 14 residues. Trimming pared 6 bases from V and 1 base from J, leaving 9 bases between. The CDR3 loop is CASRNFKNTGELFF. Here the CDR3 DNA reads TGTGCCAGCAGAAACTTCAAGAACACCGGGGAGCTGTTTTTT.

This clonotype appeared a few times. Here the CDR3 DNA reads TGCGCCAGCAGCTTGAGGAGTTATTCCTACGAGCAGTACTTC. It codes for CASSLRSYSYEQYF. The chain carries TRBV5-1 and TRBJ2-7; D unresolved. The CDR3 runs to 14 residues. With 1 base removed from V and 1 base from J, the gap between germline ends came to 9 bases. Germline V gene lookup returns CDR1 SGHRS and CDR2 YFSETQ.

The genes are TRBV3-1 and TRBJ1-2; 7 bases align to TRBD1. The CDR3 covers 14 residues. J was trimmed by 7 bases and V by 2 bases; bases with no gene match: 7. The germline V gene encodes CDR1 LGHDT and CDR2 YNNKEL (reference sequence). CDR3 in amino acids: CASSQWQGGRGYTF. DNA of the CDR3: TGTGCCAGCAGCCAATGGCAAGGGGGCCGTGGCTACACCTTC.

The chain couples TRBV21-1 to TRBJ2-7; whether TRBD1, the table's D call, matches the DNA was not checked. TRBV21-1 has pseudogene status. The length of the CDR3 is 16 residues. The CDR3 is CASSPQGQGVAYEQYF. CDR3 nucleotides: TGTGCCAGCAGCCCCCAGGGACAGGGGGTGGCCTACGAGCAGTACTTC.

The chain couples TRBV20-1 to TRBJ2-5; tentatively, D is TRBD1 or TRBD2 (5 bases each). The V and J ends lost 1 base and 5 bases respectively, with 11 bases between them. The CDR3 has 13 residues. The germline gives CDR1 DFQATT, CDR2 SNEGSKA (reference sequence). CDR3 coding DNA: TGCAGTGCTAGAGCGGGGCTTGGGGAGACCCAGTACTTC. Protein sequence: CSARAGLGETQYF.

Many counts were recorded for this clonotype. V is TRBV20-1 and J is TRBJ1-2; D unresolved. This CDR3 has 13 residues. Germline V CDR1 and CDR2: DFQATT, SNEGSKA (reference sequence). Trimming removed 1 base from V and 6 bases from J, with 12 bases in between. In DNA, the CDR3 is TGCAGTGCTAGAGTGGGAGAACTCGATGGCTACACCTTC. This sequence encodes CSARVGELDGYTF.

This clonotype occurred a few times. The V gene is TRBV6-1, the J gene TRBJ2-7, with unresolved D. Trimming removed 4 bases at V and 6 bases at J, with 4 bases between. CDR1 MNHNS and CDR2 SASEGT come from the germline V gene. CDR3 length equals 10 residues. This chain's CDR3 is CASSVCEQYF. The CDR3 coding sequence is TGTGCCAGCAGTGTGTGCGAGCAGTACTTC.

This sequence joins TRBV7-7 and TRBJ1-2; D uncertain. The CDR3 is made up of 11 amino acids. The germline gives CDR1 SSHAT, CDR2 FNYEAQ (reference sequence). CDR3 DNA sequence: TGTGCTACCGAGCGACTCGGTGGCTACACCTTC. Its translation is CATERLGGYTF.

CDR3 region: CSAQTQGTGANVLTF. The CDR3 DNA follows: TGCAGTGCCCAAACTCAGGGAACCGGGGCCAACGTCCTGACTTTC. The gene calls are TRBV20-1 and TRBJ2-6; possibly TRBD1 for D (5 bases). The germline V and J ends were trimmed by 6 bases and 4 bases, with 16 bases remaining between them. There are 15 residues in the CDR3. The germline CDR1 and CDR2 sequences are DFQATT and SNEGSKA (reference sequence).

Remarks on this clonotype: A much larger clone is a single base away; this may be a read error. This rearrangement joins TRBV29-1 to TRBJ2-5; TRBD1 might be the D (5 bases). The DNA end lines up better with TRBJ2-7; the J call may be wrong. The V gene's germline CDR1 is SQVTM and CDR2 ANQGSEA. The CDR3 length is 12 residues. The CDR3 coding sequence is TGCAGCGTTGGGGCAGGGAACTACGAGCAGTACTTC. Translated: CSVGAGNYEQYF.

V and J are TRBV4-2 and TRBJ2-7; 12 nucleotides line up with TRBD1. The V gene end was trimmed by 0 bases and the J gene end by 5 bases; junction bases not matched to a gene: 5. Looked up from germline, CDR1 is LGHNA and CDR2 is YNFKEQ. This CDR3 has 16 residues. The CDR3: CASSQDTGQGANEQYF. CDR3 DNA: TGTGCCAGCAGCCAAGACACGGGACAGGGGGCTAACGAGCAGTACTTC.

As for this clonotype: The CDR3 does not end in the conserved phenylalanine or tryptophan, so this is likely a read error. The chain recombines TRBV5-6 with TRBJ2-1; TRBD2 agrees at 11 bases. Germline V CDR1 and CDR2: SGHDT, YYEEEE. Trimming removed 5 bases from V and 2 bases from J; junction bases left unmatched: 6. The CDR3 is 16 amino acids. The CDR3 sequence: CASSFSSGGTYNEQFC. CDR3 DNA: TGTGCCAGCAGTTTTTCTAGCGGGGGGACCTACAATGAGCAGTTCTGC.

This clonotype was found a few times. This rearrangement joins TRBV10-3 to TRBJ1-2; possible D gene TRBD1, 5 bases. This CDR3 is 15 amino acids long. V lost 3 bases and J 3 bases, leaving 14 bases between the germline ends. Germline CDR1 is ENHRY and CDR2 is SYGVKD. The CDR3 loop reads CAISDRAGPHYGYTF. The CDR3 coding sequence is TGTGCCATCAGTGATCGGGCAGGGCCCCACTATGGCTACACCTTC.

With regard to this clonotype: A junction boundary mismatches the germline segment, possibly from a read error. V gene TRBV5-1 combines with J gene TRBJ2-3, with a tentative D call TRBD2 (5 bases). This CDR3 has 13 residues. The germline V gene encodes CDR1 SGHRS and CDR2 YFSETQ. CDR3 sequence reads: CASSLPSTDTQNF. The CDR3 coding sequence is TGCGCCAGCAGCTTACCTAGCACAGATACGCAGAATTTT.

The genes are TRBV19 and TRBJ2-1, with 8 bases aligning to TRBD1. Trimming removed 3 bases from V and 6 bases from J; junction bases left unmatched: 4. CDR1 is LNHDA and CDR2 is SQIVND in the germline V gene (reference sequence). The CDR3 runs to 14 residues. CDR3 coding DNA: TGTGCCAGTAGTATTTTACAGGGGGGCAATGAGCAGTTCTTC. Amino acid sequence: CASSILQGGNEQFF. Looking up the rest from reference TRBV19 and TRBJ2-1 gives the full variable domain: DGGITQSPKYLFRKEGQNVTLSCEQNLNHDAMYWYRQDPGQGLRLIYYSQIVNDFQKGDIAEGYSVSREKKESFPLTVTSAQKNPTAFYLCASSILQGGNEQFFGPGTRLTVL.

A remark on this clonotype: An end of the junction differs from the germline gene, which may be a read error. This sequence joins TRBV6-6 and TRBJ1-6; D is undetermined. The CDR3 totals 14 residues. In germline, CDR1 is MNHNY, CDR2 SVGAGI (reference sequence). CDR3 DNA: TGTGCCAGCAGTTACGAGGGTGAGGCATCACCCCCCCACTTT. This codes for CASSYEGEASPPHF.

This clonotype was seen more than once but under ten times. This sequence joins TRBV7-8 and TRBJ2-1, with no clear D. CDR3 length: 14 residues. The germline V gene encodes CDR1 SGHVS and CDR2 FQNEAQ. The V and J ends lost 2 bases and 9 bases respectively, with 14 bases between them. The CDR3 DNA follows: TGTGCCAGCAGCTTAAACCCTTCAATGGCTGAGCAGTTCTTC. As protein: CASSLNPSMAEQFF. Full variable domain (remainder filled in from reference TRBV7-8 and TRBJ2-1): GAGVSQSPRYKVAKRGQDVALRCDPISGHVSLFWYQQALGQGPEFLTYFQNEAQLDKSGLPSDRFFAERPEGSVSTLKIQRTQQEDSAVYLCASSLNPSMAEQFFGPGTRLTVL.

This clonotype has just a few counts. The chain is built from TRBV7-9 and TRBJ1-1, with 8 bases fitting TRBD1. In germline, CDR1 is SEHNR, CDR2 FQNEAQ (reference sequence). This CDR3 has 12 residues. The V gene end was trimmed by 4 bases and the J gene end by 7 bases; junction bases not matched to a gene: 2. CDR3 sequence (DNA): TGTGCCAGCAGCTCAGGACAGGGTGAAGCTTTCTTT. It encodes CASSSGQGEAFF.

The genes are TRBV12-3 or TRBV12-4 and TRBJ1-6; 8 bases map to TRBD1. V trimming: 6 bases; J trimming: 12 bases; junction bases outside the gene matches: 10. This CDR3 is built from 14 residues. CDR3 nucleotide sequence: TGTGCCAGCAGCTCCTCAGGGGGCGGCAGACCCCTCCACTTT. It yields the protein CASSSSGGGRPLHF.

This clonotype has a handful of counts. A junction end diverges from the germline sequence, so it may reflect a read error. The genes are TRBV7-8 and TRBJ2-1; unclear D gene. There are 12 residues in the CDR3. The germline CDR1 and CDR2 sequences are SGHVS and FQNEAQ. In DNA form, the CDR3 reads TGTGCCAGCAGCCAGAACTACAATGAGCGGTTCTTC. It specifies CASSQNYNERFF.

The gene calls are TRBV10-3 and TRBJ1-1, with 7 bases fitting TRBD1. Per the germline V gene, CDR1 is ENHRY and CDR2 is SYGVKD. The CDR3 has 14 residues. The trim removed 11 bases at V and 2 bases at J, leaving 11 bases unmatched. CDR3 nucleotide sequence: TGTGCCGCCTCCCACGGGACAGAAAACACTGAAGCTTTCTTT. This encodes CAASHGTENTEAFF.

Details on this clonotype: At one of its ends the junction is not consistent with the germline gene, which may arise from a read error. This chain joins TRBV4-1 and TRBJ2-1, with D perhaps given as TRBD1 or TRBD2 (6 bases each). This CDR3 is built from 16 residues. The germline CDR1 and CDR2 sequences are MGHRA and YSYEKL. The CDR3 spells CANSQPTGAGVNEQFF. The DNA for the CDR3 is TGCGCCAACAGCCAACCGACGGGGGCAGGGGTCAATGAGCAGTTCTTT.

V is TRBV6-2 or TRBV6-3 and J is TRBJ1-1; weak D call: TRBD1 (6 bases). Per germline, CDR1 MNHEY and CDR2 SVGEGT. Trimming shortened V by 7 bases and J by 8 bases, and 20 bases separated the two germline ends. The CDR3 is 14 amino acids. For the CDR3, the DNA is TGTGCCAGCATCCTAGGCGCGGGGGCAAAAGAAGCTTTCTTT. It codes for CASILGAGAKEAFF.

CDR3 sequence: CASSSRQGPQETQYF. The DNA for the CDR3 is TGTGCCAGCTCATCAAGACAGGGACCCCAAGAGACCCAGTACTTC. The chain has TRBV18 and TRBJ2-5, with 7 nucleotides matching TRBD1. CDR1 and CDR2 (germline): KGHSH, LQKENI. V lost 5 bases, J lost 1 base, and 7 bases stayed unmatched. There are 15 residues in the CDR3.

CDR3 DNA sequence: TGTGCCAGCAGCGTAGATATAACGCCCCCGACAGATACGCAGTATTTT. Its translation is CASSVDITPPTDTQYF. The J gene is TRBJ2-3, the V gene TRBV9; D unclear. Germline lookup yields CDR1 SGDLS and CDR2 YYNGEE. CDR3 size: 16 residues. V lost 0 bases to trimming and J lost 3 bases, with 14 bases between them.

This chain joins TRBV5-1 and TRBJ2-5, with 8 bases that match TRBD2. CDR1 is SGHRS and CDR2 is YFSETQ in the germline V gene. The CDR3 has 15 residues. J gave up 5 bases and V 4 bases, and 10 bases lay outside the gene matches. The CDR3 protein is CASSRYSGTGETQYF. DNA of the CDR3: TGCGCCAGCAGCAGATATAGCGGGACGGGGGAGACCCAGTACTTC.

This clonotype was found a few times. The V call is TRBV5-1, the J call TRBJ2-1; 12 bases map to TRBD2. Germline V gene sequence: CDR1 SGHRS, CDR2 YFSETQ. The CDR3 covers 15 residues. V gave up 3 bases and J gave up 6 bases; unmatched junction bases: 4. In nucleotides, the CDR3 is TGCGCCAGCAGCTCTAGCGGGGGGGCCGGCAATGAGCAGTTCTTC. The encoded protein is CASSSSGGAGNEQFF.